Presented here are 2 T cell receptor beta chains from one specimen sequenced in a study of shared clonotypes between healthy human individuals. The protocol was immunoSEQ multiplex PCR, while the TCRdb copy is restricted to in-frame clones and leaves out a portion. The sample contains over a million clones, about 74% of which appear only once. The sequenced sample consisted of memory CD4+ T cells sorted from blood. Subset of the sample: CD45RA-negative fraction. These receptors came from a young man in good health.

The chain has TRBV27 and TRBJ2-3, with 7 bases aligning to TRBD1. In germline, CDR1 is MNHEY, CDR2 SMNVEV (reference sequence). V lost 6 bases, J lost 4 bases, and 10 bases stayed unmatched. The CDR3 consists of 15 residues. In DNA form, the CDR3 reads TGTGCCAGCAGCCGGGACAGCCTCTACCCAGATACGCAGTATTTT. This translates into CASSRDSLYPDTQYF.

The CDR3 loop reads CASSPPAWGHYGYTF. In DNA form, the CDR3 reads TGTGCCAGCAGCCCTCCGGCTTGGGGGCACTATGGCTACACCTTC. This chain connects TRBV11-3 to TRBJ1-2; D may be TRBD1 (6 bases). The germline V and J ends were trimmed by 5 bases and 3 bases, with 16 bases remaining between them. The CDR3 has 15 residues. The germline CDR1 and CDR2 sequences are SGHNT and YENEEA.